This is a list of T cell receptor beta chains from one sample in a study of T cells after yellow fever vaccination. TCRdb independently ran MiXCR on the 5' RACE reads; one entry per CDR3 protein. The sample has a few hundred thousand distinct CDR3 sequences; 6.9% are singletons. The sample here was CD4+ T cells sorted from PBMCs, taken 15 days after the yellow fever booster vaccination. The receptors come from a young man who received the YFV17D yellow fever vaccine. The CDR3 runs from the conserved cysteine through the conserved F or W. The D gene is left open where the match is weak. Not all rows give a size; the values are once, few, many and, for expanded clones, a class.

j_gene: TRBJ2-2; d_gene: NA; abundance: NA; v_gene: TRBV4-3; CDR3aa: CASSQLGKIGELFF; CDR3nt: TGCGCCAGCAGCCAATTAGGGAAGATCGGGGAGCTGTTTTTT
j_gene: TRBJ2-1; d_gene: NA; abundance: few; v_gene: TRBV7-6; CDR3aa: CASSSRDTVGEQFF; CDR3nt: TGTGCCAGCAGCTCCCGGGACACGGTGGGGGAGCAGTTCTTC
j_gene: TRBJ1-1; d_gene: TRBD1; abundance: NA; v_gene: TRBV12-3/TRBV12-4; CDR3aa: CASRAGGLPEAFF; CDR3nt: TGTGCCAGCAGGGCAGGGGGCCTCCCTGAAGCTTTCTTT
j_gene: TRBJ1-4; d_gene: NA; abundance: many; v_gene: TRBV20-1; CDR3aa: CSARDPLEKLFF; CDR3nt: TGCAGTGCTAGAGATCCCCTTGAAAAACTGTTTTTT
j_gene: TRBJ2-6; d_gene: NA; abundance: few; v_gene: TRBV15; CDR3aa: CATSRVVSSGANVLTF; CDR3nt: TGTGCCACCAGCAGAGTGGTGTCCTCTGGGGCCAACGTCCTGACTTTC
j_gene: TRBJ2-3; d_gene: NA; abundance: NA; v_gene: TRBV18; CDR3aa: CASPTATTDTQYF; CDR3nt: TGTGCCAGCCCGACGGCTACCACAGATACGCAGTATTTT
j_gene: TRBJ2-2; d_gene: NA; abundance: few; v_gene: TRBV11-1; CDR3aa: CASSFQPANTGELFF; CDR3nt: TGTGCCAGCAGCTTCCAGCCCGCGAACACCGGGGAGCTGTTTTTT
j_gene: TRBJ1-6; d_gene: TRBD1; abundance: few; v_gene: TRBV12-3/TRBV12-4; CDR3aa: CASSQQGSGPPLHF; CDR3nt: TGTGCCAGCAGTCAACAGGGGTCCGGGCCACCCCTCCACTTT
j_gene: TRBJ2-5; d_gene: NA; abundance: NA; v_gene: TRBV12-3/TRBV12-4; CDR3aa: CASSFFQGAETQYF; CDR3nt: TGTGCCAGCAGTTTTTTTCAGGGCGCGGAGACCCAGTACTTC
j_gene: TRBJ2-3; d_gene: TRBD2; abundance: NA; v_gene: TRBV30; CDR3aa: CAWSVATSGSRVTDTQYF; CDR3nt: TGTGCCTGGAGTGTGGCGACTAGCGGTTCCCGGGTCACAGATACGCAGTATTTT
j_gene: TRBJ2-7; d_gene: NA; abundance: many; v_gene: TRBV12-3/TRBV12-4; CDR3aa: CASRPGLAVGEQYF; CDR3nt: TGTGCCAGCAGGCCCGGGCTAGCCGTTGGAGAGCAGTACTTC
j_gene: TRBJ2-1; d_gene: NA; abundance: NA; v_gene: TRBV7-3; CDR3aa: CASSLKSATGGYEQFF; CDR3nt: TGTGCCAGCAGCTTAAAAAGCGCCACTGGGGGCTATGAGCAGTTCTTC
j_gene: TRBJ2-3; d_gene: NA; abundance: NA; v_gene: TRBV18; CDR3aa: CASSPPGADTQYF; CDR3nt: TGTGCCAGCTCACCACCGGGAGCAGATACGCAGTATTTT
j_gene: TRBJ2-1; d_gene: NA; abundance: many; v_gene: TRBV4-3; CDR3aa: CASSQDPLGTSEQFF; CDR3nt: TGCGCCAGCAGCCAAGACCCTCTGGGGACCTCTGAGCAGTTCTTC
j_gene: TRBJ2-7; d_gene: TRBD2; abundance: few; v_gene: TRBV3-1; CDR3aa: CASSADLAGGIYEQYF; CDR3nt: TGTGCCAGCAGCGCTGATCTCGCGGGAGGTATCTACGAGCAGTACTTC